Presented here are 14 T cell receptor beta chains from one specimen sequenced in a study of CD8 T cells in ankylosing spondylitis. TCRdb reprocessed the 5' RACE reads with MiXCR, giving one entry per CDR3 protein. The sample carries around 230,000 distinct CDR3 sequences, 7% to 10% recorded once. Sequences were obtained from blood, either unsorted or a sorted T cell fraction (not recorded which). These receptors originate from a female donor with ankylosing spondylitis or in good health (not recorded which).

This clonotype was seen a few times. The chain combines TRBV20-1 with TRBJ2-2; 12 bases align to TRBD2. The junction had 7 bases not matched to a gene; V was cut back by 0 bases and J by 2 bases. This CDR3 has 18 residues. Germline loops: CDR1 DFQATT, CDR2 SNEGSKA (reference sequence). This CDR3 is CSARDPTSGRLNTGELFF. The CDR3 DNA sequence: TGCAGTGCTAGAGATCCCACTAGCGGGAGGCTAAACACCGGGGAGCTGTTTTTT.

At least ten counts were recorded for this clonotype. V and J are TRBV5-5 and TRBJ1-1, with a weak D call TRBD1 (6 bases). The CDR3 runs to 13 residues. Trimming shortened V by 4 bases and J by 10 bases, and 17 bases separated the two germline ends. Germline V gives CDR1 SGHKS, CDR2 YYEKEE (reference sequence). The CDR3 spells CASSPGQRRRAFF. The CDR3 DNA is TGTGCCAGCAGCCCTGGACAGAGGAGGCGAGCTTTCTTT.

The rearrangement joins TRBV21-1 to TRBJ1-1; the table's D call of TRBD1 was not tested on the DNA. TRBV21-1 is a pseudogene segment. This CDR3 spans 14 amino acids. The CDR3, as DNA: TGTGCCAGCACCGCGGACAGGGTGAGGACTGAAGCTTTCTTT. Its translation: CASTADRVRTEAFF.

This clonotype was counted at least ten times. The J gene is TRBJ2-2, the V gene TRBV20-1; D not certain. V lost 2 bases, J lost 5 bases, and 9 bases lay in between. The germline V gene encodes CDR1 DFQATT and CDR2 SNEGSKA (reference sequence). This CDR3 region has 13 residues. CDR3 sequence: CSARSSWTGELFF. The CDR3 DNA is TGCAGTGCTAGATCCTCGTGGACCGGGGAGCTGTTTTTT.

Many counts were recorded for this clonotype. This chain uses TRBV10-3 with TRBJ2-1, with 11 bases fitting TRBD2. Germline CDR1 and CDR2: ENHRY and SYGVKD. J lost 9 bases, V lost 2 bases, and 6 bases had no gene match. The CDR3 spans 15 residues. This CDR3 reads CAISEVSGRASEQFF. CDR3 DNA sequence: TGTGCCATCAGTGAGGTTAGCGGGAGGGCGTCTGAGCAGTTCTTC.

This clonotype has a count of ten or more. The chain combines TRBV5-1 with TRBJ2-1, with D hard to call. Germline assignment: CDR1 SGHRS and CDR2 YFSETQ. Between the trimmed V and J ends, which lost 0 bases and 8 bases, there was a span of 3 bases. The length of the CDR3 is 11 residues. CDR3 DNA sequence: TGCGCCAGCAGCTTGGACCATGAGCAGTTCTTC. This encodes CASSLDHEQFF.

This clonotype came up many times. The V and J genes are TRBV7-8 and TRBJ2-4; D perhaps matches TRBD2 (5 bases). This CDR3 is 17 amino acids long. Trimming left V 2 bases short and J 1 base short, with 15 bases between. Germline values: CDR1 SGHVS, CDR2 FQNEAQ. CDR3 in amino acids: CASSLQRIRLAKNIQYF. The CDR3 nucleotides read TGTGCCAGCAGCTTACAGCGGATCAGGCTGGCCAAAAACATTCAGTACTTC.

CDR3 coding DNA: TGTGCCAGCAGCCCCGCGGTCGGGACTAATGAAAAACTGTTTTTT. It encodes CASSPAVGTNEKLFF. V and J are TRBV7-9 and TRBJ1-4, with D uncertain. Germline loops: CDR1 SEHNR, CDR2 FQNEAQ (reference sequence). The CDR3 extends over 15 amino acids. The V end was cut by 5 bases, the J end by 2 bases, with 12 bases between.

Ten or more counts support this clonotype. The genes are TRBV20-1 and TRBJ1-5; 7 bases agree with TRBD1. The CDR3 contains 13 residues. Trimming took 3 bases from V and 4 from J; bases not matched to a gene: 3. In germline, CDR1 is DFQATT, CDR2 SNEGSKA (reference sequence). The CDR3 sequence: CSARGTVNQPQHF. In nucleotides, the CDR3 is TGCAGTGCTAGGGGGACAGTTAATCAGCCCCAGCATTTT.

This clonotype was recorded at least ten times. V gene TRBV2 combines with J gene TRBJ2-2; D perhaps matches TRBD2 (6 bases). Germline values: CDR1 SNHLY, CDR2 FYNNEI. The V gene lost 7 bases and the J gene lost 1 base, with 10 bases spanning the gap. This CDR3 has 14 amino acids. CDR3 loop: CASTQEGNTGELFF. Written as DNA, the CDR3 is TGTGCCAGCACCCAGGAGGGGAACACCGGGGAGCTGTTTTTT. Filled out from reference TRBV2 and TRBJ2-2, the complete variable domain reads EPEVTQTPSHQVTQMGQEVILRCVPISNHLYFYWYRQILGQKVEFLVSFYNNEISEKSEIFDDQFSVERPDGSNFTLKIRSTKLEDSAMYFCASTQEGNTGELFFGEGSRLTVL.

This clonotype was found many times. This chain joins TRBV25-1 and TRBJ2-1; D not certain. The CDR3 extends over 13 amino acids. The germline V and J ends were trimmed by 3 bases and 5 bases, with 8 bases remaining between them. The germline V gene has CDR1 MGHDK and CDR2 SYGVNS. CDR3: CASSDVVDNEQFF. In nucleotides, the CDR3 is TGTGCCAGCAGTGATGTAGTAGACAATGAGCAGTTCTTC.

This clonotype showed up many times. This sequence joins TRBV5-1 and TRBJ2-7; D is tentatively TRBD1 or TRBD2 (5 bases each). Germline V lookup: CDR1 SGHRS, CDR2 YFSETQ. CDR3 length: 14 amino acids. Trimming took off 2 bases at V and 11 bases at J, with 20 bases between the two ends. The CDR3 sequence is CASSFDPGRSLEYF. CDR3 coding DNA: TGCGCCAGCAGCTTCGATCCGGGACGGAGCCTGGAGTACTTC.

Ten or more counts support this clonotype. This chain links TRBV20-1 with TRBJ2-3, with D possibly being TRBD2 (5 bases). Trimming took off 6 bases at V and 1 base at J, with 20 bases between the two ends. The germline CDR1 and CDR2 sequences are DFQATT and SNEGSKA (reference sequence). The CDR3 is 16 amino acids. CDR3 DNA: TGCAGTGCCACAACCCCGAGGGAGAATGGCACAGATACGCAGTATTTT. Its protein product is CSATTPRENGTDTQYF.

This clonotype came up many times. The chain combines TRBV2 with TRBJ2-1; tentatively, D is TRBD1 (5 bases). The germline CDR1 and CDR2 sequences are SNHLY and FYNNEI. CDR3 length: 13 amino acids. V was trimmed by 6 bases and J by 8 bases, leaving 14 bases between them. The CDR3 DNA is TGTGCCAGCAGGTCGAACTTAGGGGATGAGCAGTTCTTC. This sequence encodes CASRSNLGDEQFF.